These 21 T cell receptor beta chains were sequenced from one sample in a study of blood T cell repertoires in COVID-19. Generated by immunoSEQ multiplex PCR, the TCRdb table keeps only in-frame clones and is missing some. Altogether more than 250,000 clones are present, more than 70% being singletons, with the ten largest covering more than 1%. Source material: PBMCs or T cells enriched from blood (not recorded which). These receptors all come from a woman aged 40 to 55 with acute COVID-19.

The genes are TRBV12-5 and TRBJ1-2; D unresolved. Germline CDR1 LGHNT, CDR2 FRNRAP. The CDR3 is 16 residues long. Trimming left V 1 base short and J 7 bases short, with 19 bases between. The CDR3 sequence: CASGLGLREGVGGYTF. The CDR3 DNA follows: TGTGCTAGTGGTTTGGGGTTAAGGGAGGGAGTAGGTGGCTACACCTTC.

The chain carries TRBV7-2 and TRBJ2-1, with 9 bases fitting TRBD1. This CDR3 comprises 15 residues. Germline V CDR1 and CDR2: SGHTA, FQGNSA. V was pared by 5 bases and J by 3 bases, with 5 bases of the junction left unmatched. The CDR3 here is CASSPGQGDYNEQFF. The CDR3 coding sequence is TGTGCCAGCAGCCCGGGACAGGGAGACTACAATGAGCAGTTCTTC.

A few counts support this clone. The chain is built from TRBV7-2 and TRBJ1-3; TRBD1 agrees at 7 bases. Germline assignment: CDR1 SGHTA and CDR2 FQGNSA. Trimming cost V 4 bases and J 5 bases; bases outside gene matches: 8. The CDR3 has 15 residues. The CDR3: CASSSTGEERNTIYF. The CDR3 nucleotides read TGTGCCAGCAGCTCAACAGGGGAAGAGAGAAACACCATATATTTT.

J is TRBJ1-5 and V is TRBV11-2; D uncertain. The length of the CDR3 is 14 residues. Per germline, CDR1 SGHAT and CDR2 FQNNGV. V was cut by 1 base and J by 5 bases, with 9 bases left in between. CDR3 sequence reads: CASSLGAGDQPQHF. DNA of the CDR3: TGTGCCAGCAGCTTAGGGGCAGGCGATCAGCCCCAGCATTTT.

The chain couples TRBV12-3 or TRBV12-4 to TRBJ2-2; no clear D gene. V lost 5 bases to trimming and J lost 7 bases, with 11 bases between them. The CDR3 contains 13 residues. Here the CDR3 reads CASSELRIGELFF. The CDR3 coding sequence is TGTGCCAGCAGTGAACTACGGATCGGGGAGCTGTTTTTT.

This sequence joins TRBV19 and TRBJ1-6, with 11 bases identical to TRBD1. With V trimmed by 4 bases and J by 8 bases, 4 bases remained unmatched. The CDR3 length is 15 residues. Germline CDR1 is LNHDA and CDR2 is SQIVND (reference sequence). CDR3 region: CASSTGQGADSPLHF. The CDR3 region has the DNA TGTGCCAGTAGTACCGGACAGGGGGCTGATTCACCCCTCCACTTT.

The chain couples TRBV18 to TRBJ1-5; 9 nucleotides line up with TRBD1. The trim removed 5 bases at V and 1 base at J, leaving 6 bases unmatched. Germline assignment: CDR1 KGHSH and CDR2 LQKENI. The CDR3 is 16 amino acids. DNA of the CDR3: TGTGCCAGCTCAACCGGGACAGGGTCGAGCAATCAGCCCCAGCATTTT. Translated, it gives CASSTGTGSSNQPQHF.

The chain carries TRBV5-4 and TRBJ1-1; D may be TRBD1 (6 bases). The CDR3 runs to 17 residues. The V end was cut by 0 bases, the J end by 0 bases, with 15 bases between. Germline V gene sequence: CDR1 SGHNT, CDR2 YYREEE (reference sequence). CDR3 protein: CASSLVADRTLNTEAFF. In nucleotides, the CDR3 is TGTGCCAGCAGCTTGGTGGCGGACAGAACATTGAACACTGAAGCTTTCTTT. The full variable domain, in which reference TRBV5-4 and TRBJ1-1 provide the parts outside the CDR3, is ETGVTQSPTHLIKTRGQQVTLRCSSQSGHNTVSWYQQALGQGPQFIFQYYREEENGRGNFPPRFSGLQFPNYSSELNVNALELDDSALYLCASSLVADRTLNTEAFFGQGTRLTVV.

This chain uses TRBV19 with TRBJ1-2; no clear D gene. The V end lost 2 bases, the J end lost 0 bases, and 7 bases lay between the germline ends. This CDR3 comprises 14 residues. Per germline, CDR1 LNHDA and CDR2 SQIVND (reference sequence). DNA for the CDR3: TGTGCCAGTAGTATATCGGTAGCTAACTATGGCTACACCTTC. Protein product: CASSISVANYGYTF.

The chain employs TRBV7-6 and TRBJ1-1, with D uncertain. The ends were cut back, 1 base at V and 3 bases at J, with 15 bases in the middle. Germline V lookup: CDR1 SGHVS, CDR2 FNYEAQ. This CDR3 is 16 amino acids long. The CDR3 region is CASSLVAGGRDTEAFF. Written as DNA, the CDR3 is TGTGCCAGCAGCTTAGTTGCTGGAGGGAGAGACACTGAAGCTTTCTTT. The full variable domain, in which reference TRBV7-6 and TRBJ1-1 provide the parts outside the CDR3, is GAGVSQSPRYKVTKRGQDVALRCDPISGHVSLYWYRQALGQGPEFLTYFNYEAQQDKSGLPNDRFSAERPEGSISTLTIQRTEQRDSAMYRCASSLVAGGRDTEAFFGQGTRLTVV.

The rearrangement links TRBV11-3 to TRBJ2-3, with TRBD2 identical over 13 bases. From germline, CDR1 is SGHNT and CDR2 YENEEA. J lost 5 bases, V lost 5 bases, and 7 bases had no gene match. The CDR3 consists of 16 residues. As DNA, the CDR3 is TGTGCCAGCAGCCCCCGACTAGCGGGAGGTTTAGATACGCAGTATTTT. It yields the protein CASSPRLAGGLDTQYF.

The chain joins TRBV7-9 to TRBJ2-7; D is ambiguous. The CDR3 covers 11 residues. The V end was cut by 3 bases, the J end by 2 bases, with 2 bases between. Germline V gene lookup returns CDR1 SEHNR and CDR2 FQNEAQ (reference sequence). The chain's CDR3 is CASSFAYEQYF. The CDR3 nucleotides read TGTGCCAGCAGCTTCGCCTACGAGCAGTACTTC.

The rearrangement uses TRBV28 and TRBJ2-3; perhaps TRBD2 as D (5 bases). The CDR3 totals 18 residues. Germline CDR1 MDHEN, CDR2 SYDVKM. V shed 6 bases and J shed 0 bases, with 22 bases lying between them. The CDR3 bases are TGTGCCAGCAGCCTACGAAGAACGAGCGGACCTAGCACAGATACGCAGTATTTT. As protein: CASSLRRTSGPSTDTQYF.

V and J are TRBV4-2 and TRBJ2-7; the D gene is possibly TRBD2 (5 bases). Germline V gene sequence: CDR1 LGHNA, CDR2 YNFKEQ. The CDR3 is 16 amino acids. The V and J ends lost 1 base and 0 bases respectively, with 13 bases between them. The CDR3 region has the DNA TGTGCCAGCAGCCAAGCCCGAGGAGGTATCTCCTACGAGCAGTACTTC. This sequence encodes CASSQARGGISYEQYF.

The CDR3: CASSLAPRGDQPQHF. The CDR3 nucleotides read TGTGCCAGCAGCTTGGCGCCTCGGGGTGATCAGCCCCAGCATTTT. This chain joins TRBV5-5 and TRBJ1-5; D not resolved. The CDR3 consists of 15 residues. CDR1 and CDR2 (germline): SGHKS, YYEKEE (reference sequence). V dropped 0 bases and J dropped 5 bases, with 12 bases sitting between them.

This clone was observed a single time. The chain carries TRBV2 and TRBJ1-6; 10 bases line up with TRBD1. CDR3 length equals 15 residues. Trimming at V came to 2 bases and at J to 9 bases, leaving 4 bases not matched to a gene. The germline V gene has CDR1 SNHLY and CDR2 FYNNEI. The CDR3 DNA reads as TGTGCCAGCAGTGAAATGGGACAGGGGATTTCACCCCTCCACTTT. Its translation is CASSEMGQGISPLHF.

The chain joins TRBV14 to TRBJ1-2; 7 bases align to TRBD1. After removal of 9 bases from V and 3 bases from J, the junction contained 10 bases not matched to a gene. This CDR3 comprises 14 residues. In germline, CDR1 is SGHDN, CDR2 FVKESK. The CDR3 DNA follows: TGTGCCAGTGGACGGACAGGCCAGTACTATGGCTACACCTTC. Its translation: CASGRTGQYYGYTF.

The chain links TRBV19 to TRBJ1-4; the D gene is possibly TRBD1 (5 bases). Germline V lookup: CDR1 LNHDA, CDR2 SQIVND (reference sequence). This CDR3 has 18 residues. V gave up 3 bases and J gave up 8 bases, with 25 bases separating them. CDR3: CASSIRPPIQVAGEKLFF. CDR3 nucleotides: TGTGCCAGTAGTATTAGACCCCCAATACAGGTTGCGGGGGAAAAACTGTTTTTT.

The J gene is TRBJ2-2, the V gene TRBV5-8; 11 bases align to TRBD2. V shed 2 bases, J shed 5 bases, and the junction held 8 bases outside the gene matches. Looked up from germline, CDR1 is SGHTS and CDR2 is YDEGEE. The CDR3 loop spans 17 amino acids. The CDR3 DNA reads as TGTGCCAGCAGCTTTACCGGGACTAGCGGAACTACCGGGGAGCTGTTTTTT. This encodes CASSFTGTSGTTGELFF. The variable domain in full, with the rest retrieved from reference TRBV5-8 and TRBJ2-2, is EAGVTQSPTHLIKTRGQQATLRCSPISGHTSVYWYQQALGLGLQFLLWYDEGEERNRGNFPPRFSGRQFPNYSSELNVNALELEDSALYLCASSFTGTSGTTGELFFGEGSRLTVL.

The V call is TRBV9, the J call TRBJ2-7, with 11 bases aligning to TRBD2. With 3 bases clipped from V and 5 bases from J, the junction kept 10 bases outside the gene matches. CDR3 length: 16 residues. CDR1 SGDLS and CDR2 YYNGEE come from the germline V gene. The CDR3 is CASSAPTSGRRDEQYF. CDR3 bases: TGTGCCAGCAGCGCGCCTACTAGCGGGAGACGGGACGAGCAGTACTTC.

The rearrangement links TRBV4-2 to TRBJ2-2; D may be TRBD2 (5 bases). V was clipped by 3 bases and J by 4 bases, with 12 bases between them. The CDR3 covers 15 residues. Germline loops: CDR1 LGHNA, CDR2 YNFKEQ. The CDR3 reads CASSHSGRGTGELFF. The CDR3 DNA sequence: TGTGCCAGCAGCCACAGCGGAAGAGGCACCGGGGAGCTGTTTTTT.